The rows below give T cell receptor beta chains drawn from one sample of a study of cytomegalovirus exposure and HLA in healthy donors. Clones were sequenced by immunoSEQ multiplex PCR, and TCRdb holds only the in-frame ones, with some missing. The table has approximately 240,000 clones, 82% seen once. Sequencing used PBMCs. Source of these receptors: a woman aged 40 to 50 in good health and CMV-seropositive. CDR3s include the opening cysteine and the closing phenylalanine or tryptophan. A D gene is named only where the DNA matches it firmly. Some rows mark clone size as missing; the rest say once, few, many or name a class of expanded clone.

NA	TRBV9	NA	TRBJ2-7	TGTGCCAGCAGCGTAGCTGCTAGTTTCGTGTACGAGCAGTACTTC	CASSVAASFVYEQYF
TRBD2	TRBV5-6	NA	TRBJ2-5	TGTGCCAGCAGTCCTAGCGGGAGGGCCGGGGAGACCCAGTACTTC	CASSPSGRAGETQYF
TRBD1	TRBV5-6	NA	TRBJ1-3	TGTGCCAGCAGCTTGTTAGGGACAGCCTCTGGAAACACCATATATTTT	CASSLLGTASGNTIYF
TRBD1	TRBV30	once	TRBJ1-2	TGTGCCTGGAGGGGACAGGGGTCTAACTATGGCTACACCTTC	CAWRGQGSNYGYTF
TRBD1	TRBV25-1	NA	TRBJ1-2	TGTGCCAGCAGTGAGCAGCGACAGGGGGGAGGCTATGGCTACACCTTC	CASSEQRQGGGYGYTF
NA	TRBV15	NA	TRBJ2-5	TGTGCCACCAGCATAGAGGGGGGGCGCGGAAACACCCAGTACTTC	CATSIEGGRGNTQYF
NA	TRBV6-5	NA	TRBJ2-7	TGTGCCAGCAGCCTCGACAGGTCCTACGAGCAGTACTTC	CASSLDRSYEQYF
TRBD2	TRBV6-5	NA	TRBJ2-7	TGTGCCAGCTCAAGCGGGAGTCCCATCTACGAGCAGTACTTC	CASSSGSPIYEQYF
NA	TRBV5-1	NA	TRBJ2-7	TGCGCCAGCAGCTTGGGAATTGGAGGGGCCTACGAGCAGTACTTC	CASSLGIGGAYEQYF
TRBD1	TRBV7-2	NA	TRBJ1-3	TGTGCCAGCAGCGGGGACAGCGGAAACACCATATATTTT	CASSGDSGNTIYF